Sequencing of this T cell receptor (beta chain) was carried out in a study of CD8+ T cells in alopecia areata. In the study overall: A 6-month off-drug phase came after tofacitinib, which had lasted 6 to 18 months.

V shed 0 bases and J shed 9 bases, with 16 bases lying between them. This CDR3 has 15 residues. CDR1 and CDR2 from the germline V gene are SGHRS and YFSETQ. Investigators isolated RNA and reverse transcribed it into cDNA to act as the sequencing template. The repertoire was sequenced with immunoSEQ multiplex PCR; TCRdb's copy has only in-frame clones and lacks some. Of 140,000 to 150,000 clones listed, 45% to 60% are singletons. This clone appeared a few times. Treatment denoted: oral pan-JAK inhibitor, 5-10 mg twice daily. The TCR was taken from a human donor with alopecia areata. The chain employs TRBV5-1 and TRBJ2-1, with TRBD1 as a possible D gene (5 bases). The source material was CD8+ T cells sorted from blood, sampled at week 4, from a patient treated with tofacitinib. CDR3 loop: CASSLGYTGRSEQFF. CDR3 DNA: TGCGCCAGCAGCTTGGGTTACACAGGTCGCAGTGAGCAGTTCTTC.